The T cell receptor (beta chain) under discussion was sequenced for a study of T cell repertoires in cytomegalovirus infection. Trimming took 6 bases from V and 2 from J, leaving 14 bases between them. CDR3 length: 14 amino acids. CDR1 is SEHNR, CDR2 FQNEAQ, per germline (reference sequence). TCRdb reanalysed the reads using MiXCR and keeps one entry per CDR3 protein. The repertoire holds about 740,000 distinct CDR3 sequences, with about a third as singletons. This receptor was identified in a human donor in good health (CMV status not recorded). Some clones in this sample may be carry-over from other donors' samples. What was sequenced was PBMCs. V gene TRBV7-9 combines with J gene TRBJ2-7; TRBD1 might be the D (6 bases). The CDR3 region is CASSPRQAPYEQYF. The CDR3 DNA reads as TGTGCCAGCAGTCCCAGACAGGCACCCTACGAGCAGTACTTC. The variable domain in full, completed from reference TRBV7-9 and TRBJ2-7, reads DTGVSQNPRHKITKRGQNVTFRCDPISEHNRLYWYRQTLGQGPEFLTYFQNEAQLEKSRLLSDRFSAERPKGSFSTLEIQRTEQGDSAMYLCASSPRQAPYEQYFGPGTRLTVT.